A selection of T cell receptor beta chains follows, all from one sample in a study of blood T cell repertoires in COVID-19. Profiling relied on immunoSEQ multiplex PCR, and the TCRdb table lists in-frame clones only, not all of them. Among around 150,000 clones listed, around four fifths were seen once. The material sequenced was PBMCs or T cells enriched from blood (not recorded which). These receptors came from a man between 65 and 85 years old who had been exposed to COVID-19. CDR3s include the opening cysteine and the closing phenylalanine or tryptophan. A D gene is named only where the DNA matches it firmly. Rows give clone size only sometimes, using once, few, many, or a class for an expanded clone.

size: -; D: -; V: TRBV9; J: TRBJ2-1; CDR3: CASSVVGQGFHEQFF; DNA: TGTGCCAGCAGCGTAGTGGGTCAGGGGTTCCATGAGCAGTTCTTC
size: -; D: TRBD1; V: TRBV5-1; J: TRBJ1-6; CDR3: CASSQDRGNSPLHF; DNA: TGCGCCAGCAGCCAAGACAGGGGAAATTCACCCCTCCACTTT
size: few; D: TRBD1; V: TRBV18; J: TRBJ1-5; CDR3: CASSSTGTSNQPQHF; DNA: TGTGCCAGCTCATCGACAGGGACTAGCAATCAGCCCCAGCATTTT
size: -; D: -; V: TRBV30; J: TRBJ2-2; CDR3: CAWSVRLVVRTGELFF; DNA: TGTGCCTGGAGTGTAAGGCTAGTTGTTCGAACCGGGGAGCTGTTTTTT
size: -; D: -; V: TRBV7-8; J: TRBJ1-1; CDR3: CASSLGGGRRAFF; DNA: TGTGCCAGCAGCTTAGGGGGGGGGCGAAGGGCTTTCTTT
size: once; D: TRBD1; V: TRBV27; J: TRBJ1-5; CDR3: CASKPRGTGANQPQHF; DNA: TGTGCCAGCAAGCCGCGGGGGACAGGGGCTAATCAGCCCCAGCATTTT
size: -; D: TRBD1; V: TRBV2; J: TRBJ1-4; CDR3: CASSEGQGVVEKLFF; DNA: TGTGCCAGCAGTGAGGGACAGGGAGTTGTTGAAAAACTGTTTTTT
size: -; D: -; V: TRBV4-1; J: TRBJ2-2; CDR3: CASSQVNLGELYSGELFF; DNA: TGCGCCAGCAGCCAAGTTAATTTAGGGGAATTGTATTCAGGGGAGCTGTTTTTT
size: few; D: TRBD1; V: TRBV29-1; J: TRBJ1-1; CDR3: CSGKQGALHLNTEAFF; DNA: TGCAGCGGAAAACAGGGGGCACTACACTTGAACACTGAAGCTTTCTTT
size: -; D: -; V: TRBV18; J: TRBJ1-5; CDR3: CASSPGAQPQHF; DNA: TGTGCCAGCTCACCAGGGGCTCAGCCCCAGCATTTT
size: -; D: -; V: TRBV2; J: TRBJ1-4; CDR3: CASKGFANEKLFF; DNA: TGTGCCAGCAAGGGGTTTGCTAATGAAAAACTGTTTTTT
size: -; D: -; V: TRBV18; J: TRBJ1-5; CDR3: CASSPGQERNQPQHF; DNA: TGTGCCAGCTCACCGGGGCAGGAGCGCAATCAGCCCCAGCATTTT
size: -; D: -; V: TRBV7-6; J: TRBJ2-5; CDR3: CASSRGTSKQETQYF; DNA: TGTGCCAGCAGCAGAGGGACTTCAAAGCAGGAGACCCAGTACTTC
size: -; D: -; V: TRBV15; J: TRBJ2-5; CDR3: CATSRSRPGSKETQYF; DNA: TGTGCCACCAGCAGAAGCAGACCGGGGTCCAAAGAGACCCAGTACTTC
size: -; D: -; V: TRBV7-3; J: TRBJ2-2; CDR3: CASSPTGQANTGELFF; DNA: TGTGCCAGCAGCCCCACCGGACAAGCGAACACCGGGGAGCTGTTTTTT